A single sample gave rise to the 27 T cell receptor beta chains below, sequenced in a study of shared clonotypes between healthy human individuals. Clones were read by immunoSEQ multiplex PCR, and TCRdb kept only the in-frame ones, dropping some. The table has some 550,000 clones, 97% seen once. Specimen: naive CD4+ T cells sorted from blood. Subset here: CD45RA+ positively selected. Receptors were obtained from a woman aged 25 to 39 in good health.

Of note for this clone: The sample carries other DNA sequences with the same CDR3. The chain joins TRBV7-7 to TRBJ2-5; TRBD1 or TRBD2 may be the D gene (6 bases each). Germline V gene data show CDR1 as SSHAT and CDR2 as FNYEAQ (reference sequence). Trimming removed 3 bases at V and 5 bases at J, with 10 bases between. This CDR3 spans 13 amino acids. The CDR3 sequence is CASSFGGGETQYF. In DNA form, the CDR3 reads TGTGCCAGCAGCTTCGGAGGGGGTGAGACCCAGTACTTC.

This clone occurred once. This CDR3 is also generated by other DNA sequences in the sample. The chain employs TRBV5-4 and TRBJ1-3; D is undetermined. The germline V gene has CDR1 SGHNT and CDR2 YYREEE (reference sequence). V was trimmed by 4 bases and J by 0 bases, leaving 11 bases between them. This CDR3 spans 15 amino acids. The CDR3 spells CASSGGQSSGNTIYF. The CDR3 nucleotides read TGTGCCAGCAGCGGCGGCCAATCCTCTGGAAACACCATATATTTT.

This chain uses TRBV19 with TRBJ2-2; 14 bases align to TRBD2. Germline assignment: CDR1 LNHDA and CDR2 SQIVND (reference sequence). This CDR3 has 20 residues. V dropped 2 bases and J dropped 0; count of bases not matched to a gene: 8. CDR3 amino acids: CASSIRGTSGSLANTGELFF. As DNA, the CDR3 is TGTGCCAGTAGTATAAGGGGGACTAGCGGGAGTCTTGCGAACACCGGGGAGCTGTTTTTT.

The chain combines TRBV27 with TRBJ1-4, with D tentatively TRBD1 (5 bases). Trimming left V 2 bases short and J 7 bases short, with 11 bases between. From germline, CDR1 is MNHEY and CDR2 SMNVEV (reference sequence). CDR3 length: 14 amino acids. CDR3 amino acids: CASSLTGGGEKLFF. In DNA form, the CDR3 reads TGTGCCAGCAGTTTAACTGGGGGTGGTGAAAAACTGTTTTTT.

This clone was seen once. The gene calls are TRBV28 and TRBJ2-7; D gene unclear. Germline lookup yields CDR1 MDHEN and CDR2 SYDVKM. V was trimmed by 1 base and J by 8 bases, leaving 3 bases between them. The CDR3 runs 10 residues. CDR3 DNA: TGTGCCAGCAGTTTATCTAAGCAGTACTTC. It yields the protein CASSLSKQYF.

This CDR3 is CASSSPWRGPSQETQYF. The CDR3 DNA reads TGTGCCAGCAGCTCTCCTTGGCGGGGACCATCCCAAGAGACCCAGTACTTC. V gene TRBV5-6 combines with J gene TRBJ2-5, with D perhaps matching TRBD2 (6 bases). V dropped 3 bases and J dropped 1 base, with 19 bases sitting between them. Germline V gene data show CDR1 as SGHDT and CDR2 as YYEEEE. The CDR3 covers 17 residues.

The rearrangement links TRBV11-2 to TRBJ1-6; 7 nucleotides agree with TRBD1. This CDR3 is 15 amino acids long. J lost 7 bases, V lost 4 bases, and 7 bases had no gene match. Germline CDR1 reads SGHAT; CDR2 reads FQNNGV. CDR3 sequence reads: CASSSRGKGNSPLHF. CDR3 sequence (DNA): TGTGCCAGCAGCTCCAGGGGGAAGGGAAATTCACCCCTCCACTTT.

V usage is TRBV28 and J usage is TRBJ2-5; maybe TRBD2 (5 bases). From germline, CDR1 is MDHEN and CDR2 SYDVKM. This CDR3 has 14 residues. With 3 bases removed from V and 4 bases from J, the gap between germline ends came to 12 bases. In DNA form, the CDR3 reads TGTGCCAGCAGTTTGGCTAGCCTGGTAGAGACCCAGTACTTC. Translating gives CASSLASLVETQYF.

This rearrangement joins TRBV27 to TRBJ2-7; a weak D match, TRBD1 (6 bases). This CDR3 contains 14 residues. V lost 5 bases and J 9 bases, leaving 20 bases between the germline ends. CDR1 and CDR2 from the germline V gene are MNHEY and SMNVEV (reference sequence). The CDR3 reads CASSPLDSLPGQYF. CDR3 DNA: TGTGCCAGCAGTCCCCTGGACAGCCTCCCTGGGCAGTACTTC.

The rearrangement uses TRBV28 and TRBJ1-4; D might be TRBD1 (6 bases). The CDR3 spans 13 residues. Germline V gives CDR1 MDHEN, CDR2 SYDVKM. Trimming took off 6 bases at V and 8 bases at J, with 13 bases between the two ends. The CDR3 sequence: CASRGGRAEKLFF. CDR3 bases: TGTGCCAGCAGGGGGGGCAGGGCCGAAAAACTGTTTTTT.

The count of this clone is one. This sequence joins TRBV6-5 and TRBJ1-4; D is undetermined. There are 13 residues in the CDR3. Germline V gives CDR1 MNHEY, CDR2 SVGAGI. V lost 4 bases, J lost 5 bases, and 8 bases lay in between. This chain's CDR3 is CASSSPRNEKLFF. In nucleotides, the CDR3 is TGTGCCAGCAGTTCCCCTCGAAATGAAAAACTGTTTTTT.

This chain links TRBV28 with TRBJ1-1, with D possibly matching TRBD1 (5 bases). Per germline, CDR1 MDHEN and CDR2 SYDVKM. The V and J ends lost 4 bases and 1 base respectively, with 13 bases between them. The CDR3 covers 15 residues. The chain's CDR3 is CASSSGEGTNTEAFF. The DNA for the CDR3 is TGTGCCAGCAGTTCCGGGGAGGGGACGAACACTGAAGCTTTCTTT.

The CDR3 protein is CASSVGAGGLEETQYF. The CDR3 DNA reads TGTGCCAGCAGCGTAGGGGCGGGAGGGCTCGAGGAGACCCAGTACTTC. The chain links TRBV9 to TRBJ2-5, with 9 positions matching TRBD2. Germline lookup yields CDR1 SGDLS and CDR2 YYNGEE. The V gene end was trimmed by 0 bases and the J gene end by 5 bases; junction bases not matched to a gene: 8. The CDR3 runs to 16 residues.

The CDR3 reads CASSVTSGTENEQFF. The CDR3 nucleotides are TGTGCCAGCAGTGTCACTAGCGGGACGGAGAATGAGCAGTTCTTC. V and J are TRBV6-1 and TRBJ2-1, with TRBD2 matching 10 bases. V shed 4 bases and J 7 bases; nucleotides not matched to a gene: 7. CDR1 is MNHNS and CDR2 is SASEGT in the germline V gene. CDR3 length: 15 amino acids.

The genes are TRBV10-2 and TRBJ2-7, with TRBD2 identical over 10 bases. CDR1 is WSHSY and CDR2 is SAAADI in the germline V gene. V gave up 5 bases and J gave up 0 bases; unmatched junction bases: 7. The length of the CDR3 is 16 residues. CDR3 in amino acids: CASSRLAGGNSYEQYF. CDR3 sequence (DNA): TGCGCCAGCAGTCGACTAGCGGGCGGCAACTCCTACGAGCAGTACTTC.

J is TRBJ2-5 and V is TRBV5-4; 10 bases line up with TRBD2. TRBJ2-7 matches the DNA end more closely, so the J call is doubtful. The CDR3 is 15 residues long. Germline-derived CDR1 and CDR2 are SGHNT and YYREEE (reference sequence). This chain's CDR3 is CASSLASGSRNEQYF. CDR3 in DNA: TGTGCCAGCAGCTTGGCTAGCGGGAGTCGTAACGAGCAGTACTTC.

This clone was found once. The genes are TRBV5-1 and TRBJ2-2; weak D call: TRBD2 (5 bases). V lost 2 bases to trimming and J lost 2 bases, with 10 bases between them. Germline V lookup: CDR1 SGHRS, CDR2 YFSETQ. The CDR3 runs to 15 residues. The DNA for the CDR3 is TGCGCCAGCAGCTTCGAAGGGAGCAACACCGGGGAGCTGTTTTTT. Encoded protein: CASSFEGSNTGELFF.

This chain links TRBV27 with TRBJ2-7; D may be TRBD1 or TRBD2 (5 bases each). Germline V gene sequence: CDR1 MNHEY, CDR2 SMNVEV (reference sequence). This CDR3 comprises 16 residues. With 2 bases removed from V and 5 bases from J, the gap between germline ends came to 19 bases. The CDR3 sequence is CASSLIIGGGQNEQYF. The CDR3 DNA sequence: TGTGCCAGCAGTTTAATTATTGGTGGGGGTCAAAACGAGCAGTACTTC.

The V and J genes are TRBV7-9 and TRBJ1-4; 9 positions agree with TRBD1. After removal of 3 bases from V and 7 bases from J, the junction contained 3 bases not matched to a gene. Germline values: CDR1 SEHNR, CDR2 FQNEAQ (reference sequence). The CDR3 length is 14 residues. The DNA of the CDR3 is TGTGCCAGCAGCTTGACAGGGGGTGGTGAAAAACTGTTTTTT. This encodes CASSLTGGGEKLFF.

Turning to this clone: This sample also contains other DNA sequences that code for the same CDR3. This chain uses TRBV6-5 with TRBJ2-7, with TRBD2 identical over 10 bases. The CDR3 loop spans 14 amino acids. Looked up from germline, CDR1 is MNHEY and CDR2 is SVGAGI. V dropped 6 bases and J dropped 3; count of bases not matched to a gene: 5. CDR3 coding DNA: TGTGCCAGCAGCCCCGGACTAGCGGACTACGAGCAGTACTTC. It specifies CASSPGLADYEQYF.

The V and J genes are TRBV29-1 and TRBJ1-4; 7 bases match TRBD1. Germline V gives CDR1 SQVTM, CDR2 ANQGSEA. This CDR3 comprises 14 residues. The V and J ends lost 1 base and 4 bases, in that order; junction bases with no gene match: 3. CDR3 in amino acids: CSVEGDRDNEKLFF. The CDR3 DNA follows: TGCAGCGTTGAAGGAGACAGGGATAATGAAAAACTGTTTTTT.

This clone has just one count. This sequence joins TRBV19 and TRBJ2-3; D is possibly TRBD1 (5 bases). The CDR3 totals 14 residues. In germline, CDR1 is LNHDA, CDR2 SQIVND (reference sequence). V was shortened by 6 bases and J by 5 bases, with 15 bases between the two germline ends. The CDR3 DNA reads as TGTGCCAGTAGCACAGGTCCAGGTGGAGATACGCAGTATTTT. This sequence encodes CASSTGPGGDTQYF.

The chain recombines TRBV6-6 with TRBJ2-2; D may be TRBD1 (5 bases). V gave up 2 bases and J gave up 0 bases, with 10 bases separating them. Per the germline V gene, CDR1 is MNHNY and CDR2 is SVGAGI (reference sequence). The CDR3 consists of 16 residues. CDR3 DNA sequence: TGTGCCAGCAGTTACCGGACACGGCCGAACACCGGGGAGCTGTTTTTT. Protein sequence: CASSYRTRPNTGELFF.

The count of this clone is one. The genes are TRBV6-6 and TRBJ2-2, with a tentative D call TRBD2 (5 bases). The CDR3 contains 16 residues. Trimming pared 6 bases from V and 4 bases from J, leaving 18 bases between. CDR1 is MNHNY, CDR2 SVGAGI, per germline (reference sequence). CDR3: CASRTVDGRGTGELFF. In DNA, the CDR3 is TGTGCCAGCAGAACCGTCGACGGACGGGGCACCGGGGAGCTGTTTTTT.

As DNA, the CDR3 is TGCGCCAGCAGCTTGGCCGGACTAGCGGGAGTGGACGAGCAGTACTTC. It is translated as CASSLAGLAGVDEQYF. The gene calls are TRBV5-1 and TRBJ2-5; TRBD2 aligns across 13 bases. The end of the DNA fits TRBJ2-7 better, so the J call may be wrong. The CDR3 runs 16 residues. Germline assignment: CDR1 SGHRS and CDR2 YFSETQ.

V and J are TRBV19 and TRBJ2-1; D may be TRBD2 (6 bases). From germline, CDR1 is LNHDA and CDR2 SQIVND (reference sequence). V was clipped by 5 bases and J by 2 bases, with 16 bases between them. This CDR3 has 16 amino acids. The DNA of the CDR3 is TGTGCCAGTAGTTTTGTTATAGCGGAGACCTACAATGAGCAGTTCTTC. Translating gives CASSFVIAETYNEQFF.

J is TRBJ2-7 and V is TRBV6-1; the D is unclear. Looked up from germline, CDR1 is MNHNS and CDR2 is SASEGT. V lost 0 bases, J lost 2 bases, and 8 bases lay in between. The CDR3 extends over 14 amino acids. CDR3 in DNA: TGTGCCAGCAGTGAAGCGCCACAGACCTACGAGCAGTACTTC. This codes for CASSEAPQTYEQYF.